These 25 T cell receptor beta chains were sequenced from one sample in a study of cytomegalovirus exposure and HLA in healthy donors. PCR involved 60 Vbeta and 13 Jbeta primers. Assay used: immunoSEQ multiplex PCR; TCRdb lists only in-frame clones, some missing. Of over 150,000 clones in the sample, around 80% were seen once. Input material: PBMCs. The receptors derive from a man aged 40-50 years in good health and CMV-seronegative.

The chain carries TRBV28 and TRBJ1-3; a possible D gene is TRBD1 (5 bases). The CDR3 length is 14 residues. CDR1 MDHEN and CDR2 SYDVKM come from the germline V gene. V was shortened by 3 bases and J by 4 bases, with 10 bases between the two germline ends. The CDR3 DNA reads as TGTGCCAGCAGTTTCGGGGGGATCGGAAACACCATATATTTT. Translation: CASSFGGIGNTIYF.

The DNA for the CDR3 is TGTGCCAGCAGCCTTAGGGGGGGCAATGAGCAGTTCTTC. Translation gives CASSLRGGNEQFF. The chain combines TRBV5-4 with TRBJ2-1; tentative D call: TRBD2 (7 bases). Looked up from germline, CDR1 is SGHNT and CDR2 is YYREEE (reference sequence). CDR3 length: 13 residues. V gave up 4 bases and J gave up 6 bases, with 11 bases separating them. Full variable domain (missing parts from reference TRBV5-4 and TRBJ2-1): ETGVTQSPTHLIKTRGQQVTLRCSSQSGHNTVSWYQQALGQGPQFIFQYYREEENGRGNFPPRFSGLQFPNYSSELNVNALELDDSALYLCASSLRGGNEQFFGPGTRLTVL.

The CDR3 sequence is CARGWGDNEQFF. CDR3 nucleotide sequence: TGCGCCAGGGGTTGGGGCGACAATGAGCAGTTCTTC. The chain is built from TRBV23-1 and TRBJ2-1, with a tentative D call TRBD1 (5 bases). TRBV23-1 is labeled an ORF, and its function is uncertain. The CDR3 covers 12 residues. Trimming left V 9 bases short and J 5 bases short, with 11 bases between.

This chain connects TRBV4-2 to TRBJ2-7, with 9 nucleotides matching TRBD2. V was pared by 1 base and J by 3 bases, with 4 bases of the junction left unmatched. The CDR3 is 15 residues long. Looked up from germline, CDR1 is LGHNA and CDR2 is YNFKEQ. DNA for the CDR3: TGTGCCAGCAGCCAAGTGGCGGGAGGGATCTACGAGCAGTACTTC. Its translation is CASSQVAGGIYEQYF.

This chain joins TRBV5-4 and TRBJ2-7; 14 nucleotides line up with TRBD2. The ends lost 4 bases at V and 3 bases at J; junction bases unmatched: 9. CDR3 size: 17 residues. Germline CDR1 and CDR2: SGHNT and YYREEE (reference sequence). Here the CDR3 reads CASSPGLAGVIDYEQYF. The DNA for the CDR3 is TGTGCCAGCAGCCCGGGACTAGCGGGAGTTATCGACTACGAGCAGTACTTC.

The chain carries TRBV11-2 and TRBJ2-7; perhaps TRBD1 as D (5 bases). The germline CDR1 and CDR2 sequences are SGHAT and FQNNGV. This CDR3 is built from 14 residues. V was cut by 4 bases and J by 7 bases, with 17 bases left in between. The CDR3 nucleotides are TGTGCCAGCAGCTCCACAGGAAACGCCAGGGAGCAGTACTTC. Translated: CASSSTGNAREQYF.

V and J are TRBV28 and TRBJ2-7; D gene unclear. The V gene lost 5 bases and the J gene lost 2 bases, with 10 bases spanning the gap. Germline V lookup: CDR1 MDHEN, CDR2 SYDVKM. The CDR3 spans 13 residues. The CDR3 bases are TGTGCCAGCAGTGCACGCGAAACCTACGAGCAGTACTTC. Translating it yields CASSARETYEQYF.

The chain joins TRBV5-5 to TRBJ2-7; D might be TRBD1 (5 bases). CDR3 length: 13 residues. Germline assignment: CDR1 SGHKS and CDR2 YYEKEE (reference sequence). The ends were cut back, 6 bases at V and 3 bases at J, with 13 bases in the middle. The CDR3 coding sequence is TGTGCCAGCACGACAGCGCTCCACTACGAGCAGTACTTC. It yields the protein CASTTALHYEQYF. The variable domain in full, completed from reference TRBV5-5 and TRBJ2-7, reads DAGVTQSPTHLIKTRGQQVTLRCSPISGHKSVSWYQQVLGQGPQFIFQYYEKEERGRGNFPDRFSARQFPNYSSELNVNALLLGDSALYLCASTTALHYEQYFGPGTRLTVT.

This clone was recorded once. The chain is built from TRBV28 and TRBJ1-1; possibly TRBD1 for D (5 bases). This CDR3 is built from 12 residues. Trimming took 2 bases from V and 12 from J, leaving 13 bases between them. Germline CDR1 MDHEN, CDR2 SYDVKM. The chain's CDR3 is CASSLRGACPFF. The CDR3, as DNA: TGTGCCAGCAGTTTACGCGGGGCTTGTCCTTTCTTT.

This clone was picked up one time. Germline is not matched at one junction end, which may reflect a read error. This rearrangement joins TRBV7-9 to TRBJ1-1; the D gene is possibly TRBD1 (5 bases). This CDR3 contains 13 residues. The germline V gene has CDR1 SEHNR and CDR2 FQNEAQ (reference sequence). Written as DNA, the CDR3 is TGTTCCAGCAGCTTCCCGGGGGACACTGAAGCTTTCTTT. Encoded protein: CSSSFPGDTEAFF.

V is TRBV7-8 and J is TRBJ2-7; 8 bases fit TRBD2. CDR1 and CDR2 from the germline V gene are SGHVS and FQNEAQ. Trimming at V came to 5 bases and at J to 0 bases, leaving 6 bases not matched to a gene. The CDR3 length is 15 residues. CDR3 nucleotide sequence: TGTGCCAGCAGCGCCGGACTAGCAGTCTCCTACGAGCAGTACTTC. This translates into CASSAGLAVSYEQYF.

A few counts support this clone. The chain employs TRBV27 and TRBJ2-7; no reliable D call. V lost 6 bases, J lost 3 bases, and 15 bases lay in between. The CDR3 contains 14 residues. Germline V gene sequence: CDR1 MNHEY, CDR2 SMNVEV (reference sequence). DNA for the CDR3: TGTGCCAGCAGCCTTCTTGGGCGCTTCTACGAGCAGTACTTC. Encoded protein: CASSLLGRFYEQYF.

This clone has just one count. This chain uses TRBV19 with TRBJ2-7; TRBD2 matches 7 bases. The germline V gene has CDR1 LNHDA and CDR2 SQIVND (reference sequence). The J segment lost 4 bases and the V segment lost 3 bases, leaving 9 bases of the junction unmatched. The CDR3 length is 15 residues. In DNA form, the CDR3 reads TGTGCCAGTAGTATGGGGATAGCGGGTCGGTACGAGCAGTACTTC. Residues: CASSMGIAGRYEQYF.

The V and J genes are TRBV19 and TRBJ2-7; D might be TRBD2 (5 bases). Trimming removed 4 bases at V and 5 bases at J, with 18 bases between. Germline V gene data show CDR1 as LNHDA and CDR2 as SQIVND (reference sequence). The CDR3 length is 15 residues. The CDR3 coding sequence is TGTGCCAGTAGTACCTCACAACTAGAAGGGCACGAGCAGTACTTC. It specifies CASSTSQLEGHEQYF.

The chain carries TRBV29-1 and TRBJ2-1; 7 nucleotides match TRBD1. The CDR3 covers 15 residues. Trimming took 1 base from V and 5 from J; bases not matched to a gene: 8. The V gene's germline CDR1 is SQVTM and CDR2 ANQGSEA. The CDR3 spells CSVEGWAGGDNEQFF. The CDR3 DNA reads as TGCAGCGTTGAAGGGTGGGCAGGGGGAGACAATGAGCAGTTCTTC.

The chain uses TRBV5-1 and TRBJ2-4, with D tentatively TRBD2 (5 bases). The CDR3 is 15 residues long. Germline-derived CDR1 and CDR2 are SGHRS and YFSETQ. Between the trimmed V and J ends, which lost 4 bases and 3 bases, there was a span of 14 bases. CDR3 DNA: TGCGCCAGCAGCCAAGGCGGGTGGGACAAAAACATTCAGTACTTC. Translation: CASSQGGWDKNIQYF.

This clone came up once. This rearrangement joins TRBV28 to TRBJ2-5; TRBD1 matches at 9 bases. J gave up 4 bases and V 2 bases, and 5 bases lay outside the gene matches. Per the germline V gene, CDR1 is MDHEN and CDR2 is SYDVKM. The CDR3 covers 15 residues. The DNA of the CDR3 is TGTGCCAGCAGTTTACAGGGACAGGGCGGAGAGACCCAGTACTTC. It codes for CASSLQGQGGETQYF.

The DNA of the CDR3 is TGTGCCAGCAGCGGAGGGACTAGCGGTAGCTCCTACAATGAGCAGTTCTTC. Translating it yields CASSGGTSGSSYNEQFF. V usage is TRBV13 and J usage is TRBJ2-1; 11 nucleotides line up with TRBD2. Unmatched junction bases numbered 6, after V lost 5 bases and J lost 0 bases. This CDR3 is 17 amino acids long. Germline-derived CDR1 and CDR2 are PRHDT and FYEKMQ (reference sequence). Full variable domain (remainder filled in from reference TRBV13 and TRBJ2-1): AAGVIQSPRHLIKEKRETATLKCYPIPRHDTVYWYQQGPGQDPQFLISFYEKMQSDKGSIPDRFSAQQFSDYHSELNMSSLELGDSALYFCASSGGTSGSSYNEQFFGPGTRLTVL.

The chain combines TRBV11-3 with TRBJ2-1; tentative D call: TRBD2 (6 bases). Germline V gene sequence: CDR1 SGHNT, CDR2 YENEEA. Trimming left V 5 bases short and J 5 bases short, with 13 bases between. This CDR3 is 14 amino acids long. Here the CDR3 DNA reads TGTGCCAGCAGCCGCGGGGCCGTCGACAATGAGCAGTTCTTC. It encodes CASSRGAVDNEQFF.

This chain's CDR3 is CASSLNLAGKRNEQFF. The CDR3 DNA is TGCGCCAGCAGCCTCAACCTAGCGGGGAAACGGAATGAGCAGTTCTTC. This chain connects TRBV5-1 to TRBJ2-1; 9 nucleotides line up with TRBD2. The CDR3 length is 16 residues. Germline CDR1 SGHRS, CDR2 YFSETQ. The V and J ends lost 4 bases and 7 bases, in that order; junction bases with no gene match: 12.

This clone was observed a few times. The chain is built from TRBV11-2 and TRBJ2-7; TRBD2 aligns across 8 bases. In germline, CDR1 is SGHAT, CDR2 FQNNGV. This CDR3 region has 16 residues. Germline trimming cut 0 bases from V and 1 base from J; bases unmatched to any gene: 5. CDR3 nucleotides: TGTGCCAGCAGCTTAGATTCGGGGGGGGCATCCTACGAGCAGTACTTC. Translated: CASSLDSGGASYEQYF.

The V gene is TRBV6-5, the J gene TRBJ2-3; 11 bases line up with TRBD2. After removal of 4 bases from V and 2 bases from J, the junction contained 5 bases not matched to a gene. Germline CDR1 MNHEY, CDR2 SVGAGI. This CDR3 is built from 16 residues. CDR3 protein: CASSLLAGAPTDTQYF. CDR3 sequence (DNA): TGTGCCAGCAGTTTACTAGCGGGAGCTCCCACAGATACGCAGTATTTT.

The chain uses TRBV5-8 and TRBJ1-2; possibly TRBD1 for D (6 bases). From germline, CDR1 is SGHTS and CDR2 YDEGEE. Trimming shortened V by 4 bases and J by 5 bases, and 12 bases separated the two germline ends. The length of the CDR3 is 13 residues. This CDR3 is CASSIRGDYGYTF. CDR3 coding DNA: TGTGCCAGCAGCATCAGGGGCGATTATGGCTACACCTTC.

CDR3 in DNA: TGTGCCAGCAGTGCGCTCTACGAGCAGTACTTC. Amino acids: CASSALYEQYF. The chain employs TRBV6-5 and TRBJ2-7; unclear D gene. The CDR3 sequence is 11 residues long. The V and J ends lost 5 bases and 3 bases respectively, with 5 bases between them. CDR1 and CDR2 from the germline V gene are MNHEY and SVGAGI.

Concerning this clone itself: The sample has other DNA sequences that encode this CDR3 too. The chain uses TRBV28 and TRBJ1-5; D might be TRBD1 (6 bases). CDR1 and CDR2 (germline): MDHEN, SYDVKM. CDR3 size: 15 residues. V gave up 5 bases and J gave up 3 bases, with 14 bases separating them. The CDR3, as DNA: TGTGCCAGCAGTCTGGGCGGGGGGCCCAATCAGCCCCAGCATTTT. Translation: CASSLGGGPNQPQHF.